The 23 T cell receptor beta chains below all came from one sample that was sequenced in a study of T cell changes during pregnancy in multiple sclerosis. Some clones are missing from TCRdb's copy, which holds only in-frame ones; the method was immunoSEQ multiplex PCR. The sample has around 31,000 clones, around 90% seen once; the top ten hold under 0.75%. The sample in question was CD4+ T cells from peripheral blood mononuclear cells, obtained in the third trimester of pregnancy. These receptors all come from a female donor in good health, enrolled as a control in a pregnancy study.

The chain combines TRBV7-6 with TRBJ2-3; D remains unclear. Germline CDR1 and CDR2: SGHVS and FNYEAQ. The CDR3 sequence is 12 residues long. The V gene lost 4 bases and the J gene lost 3 bases, with 5 bases spanning the gap. CDR3 sequence: CASSSQTDTQYF. In DNA form, the CDR3 reads TGTGCCAGCAGCTCCCAAACAGATACGCAGTATTTT. Full variable domain (missing parts from reference TRBV7-6 and TRBJ2-3): GAGVSQSPRYKVTKRGQDVALRCDPISGHVSLYWYRQALGQGPEFLTYFNYEAQQDKSGLPNDRFSAERPEGSISTLTIQRTEQRDSAMYRCASSSQTDTQYFGPGTRLTVL.

This clone occurred a few times. The chain is built from TRBV6-1 and TRBJ2-3; the match to TRBD2 covers 10 bases. Looked up from germline, CDR1 is MNHNS and CDR2 is SASEGT. The J segment lost 4 bases and the V segment lost 7 bases, leaving 8 bases of the junction unmatched. The CDR3 covers 15 residues. CDR3 in amino acids: CASTTLAGVADTQYF. The CDR3 DNA is TGTGCCAGCACCACGCTAGCGGGAGTGGCAGATACGCAGTATTTT.

J is TRBJ1-1 and V is TRBV6-6; perhaps TRBD1 as D (6 bases). V was cut by 7 bases and J by 0 bases, with 15 bases left in between. From germline, CDR1 is MNHNY and CDR2 SVGAGI (reference sequence). This CDR3 is 15 amino acids long. The CDR3: CASNIKGVLNTEAFF. As DNA, the CDR3 is TGTGCCAGCAACATAAAGGGGGTGCTGAACACTGAAGCTTTCTTT.

CDR3 in DNA: TGTGCCAGCAGCTTGAAACAGGGAAACACCATATATTTT. Amino acids: CASSLKQGNTIYF. J is TRBJ1-3 and V is TRBV5-6; D call uncertain. V was pared by 1 base and J by 4 bases, with 6 bases between. Germline-derived CDR1 and CDR2 are SGHDT and YYEEEE. The CDR3 spans 13 residues.

The chain uses TRBV9 and TRBJ2-1, with 9 bases identical to TRBD2. Trimming removed 0 bases from V and 1 base from J; junction bases left unmatched: 17. This CDR3 spans 21 amino acids. Germline V gives CDR1 SGDLS, CDR2 YYNGEE. The CDR3 region has the DNA TGTGCCAGCAGCGTAGGAAGAAGCGGGAGGTATGGGGGTCGGTCCTACAATGAGCAGTTCTTC. Translated, it gives CASSVGRSGRYGGRSYNEQFF. The full variable domain, its missing parts supplied by reference TRBV9 and TRBJ2-1, is DSGVTQTPKHLITATGQRVTLRCSPRSGDLSVYWYQQSLDQGLQFLIQYYNGEERAKGNILERFSAQQFPDLHSELNLSSLELGDSALYFCASSVGRSGRYGGRSYNEQFFGPGTRLTVL.

This sequence joins TRBV12-5 and TRBJ2-7; weak D call: TRBD2 (6 bases). Germline loops: CDR1 LGHNT, CDR2 FRNRAP. The CDR3 loop spans 15 amino acids. V lost 5 bases, J lost 2 bases, and 16 bases lay in between. CDR3 nucleotides: TGTGCTAGTGGTACTAGCTTGGGCCAAACCTACGAGCAGTACTTC. Protein sequence: CASGTSLGQTYEQYF.

The chain links TRBV6-6 to TRBJ1-1, with TRBD1 identical over 8 bases. This CDR3 has 13 amino acids. Trimming cost V 5 bases and J 4 bases; bases outside gene matches: 3. Per germline, CDR1 MNHNY and CDR2 SVGAGI (reference sequence). In nucleotides, the CDR3 is TGTGCCAGCAGTCAGGGGGCTCGCACTGAAGCTTTCTTT. Amino acid sequence: CASSQGARTEAFF.

The chain links TRBV10-2 to TRBJ2-7, with D uncertain. The germline V gene has CDR1 WSHSY and CDR2 SAAADI. Trimming took 0 bases from V and 5 from J, leaving 8 bases between them. CDR3 size: 13 residues. CDR3: CASSESYRDEQYF. CDR3 coding DNA: TGCGCCAGCAGTGAGTCATATCGGGACGAGCAGTACTTC.

The chain couples TRBV29-1 to TRBJ2-5; 8 nucleotides match TRBD1. The CDR3 runs to 14 residues. Germline V gene data show CDR1 as SQVTM and CDR2 as ANQGSEA. V gave up 4 bases and J gave up 4 bases; unmatched junction bases: 8. CDR3 sequence (DNA): TGCAGCGTTGCCCGAGGACAGGGTCGAGAGACCCAGTACTTC. Its protein is CSVARGQGRETQYF. Drawing the rest from reference TRBV29-1 and TRBJ2-5, the complete variable domain is SAVISQKPSRDICQRGTSLTIQCQVDSQVTMMFWYRQQPGQSLTLIATANQGSEATYESGFVIDKFPISRPNLTFSTLTVSNMSPEDSSIYLCSVARGQGRETQYFGPGTRLLVL.

This sequence joins TRBV9 and TRBJ2-7, with 12 bases fitting TRBD2. V lost 3 bases and J lost 6; bases outside the gene matches: 4. The CDR3 covers 14 residues. CDR1 and CDR2 (germline): SGDLS, YYNGEE. CDR3 amino acids: CASSAGLAGTEQYF. As DNA, the CDR3 is TGTGCCAGCAGCGCGGGACTAGCGGGTACCGAGCAGTACTTC.

This sequence joins TRBV27 and TRBJ1-5; D ambiguous. The germline V and J ends were trimmed by 6 bases and 2 bases, with 14 bases remaining between them. The CDR3 consists of 15 residues. Germline V gives CDR1 MNHEY, CDR2 SMNVEV (reference sequence). The CDR3 coding sequence is TGTGCCAGCAGGCTGTTAGGCCTAGGCAATCAGCCCCAGCATTTT. It encodes CASRLLGLGNQPQHF.

Remarks on this clone: The sample contains more than one DNA sequence encoding this CDR3. V and J are TRBV7-9 and TRBJ1-1; D remains unclear. V shed 1 base and J shed 5 bases, with 17 bases lying between them. The CDR3 covers 16 residues. Per the germline V gene, CDR1 is SEHNR and CDR2 is FQNEAQ (reference sequence). CDR3: CASSLGWELGGTEAFF. Written as DNA, the CDR3 is TGTGCCAGCAGCTTAGGGTGGGAGCTCGGAGGGACTGAAGCTTTCTTT.

The chain links TRBV4-2 to TRBJ2-5; 11 bases line up with TRBD2. J was trimmed by 5 bases and V by 3 bases; bases with no gene match: 8. In germline, CDR1 is LGHNA, CDR2 YNFKEQ. This CDR3 has 16 amino acids. CDR3 residues: CASSQAKPSGGETQYF. For the CDR3, the DNA is TGTGCCAGCAGCCAGGCTAAGCCTAGCGGGGGGGAGACCCAGTACTTC.

The chain links TRBV7-2 to TRBJ2-7; 8 bases line up with TRBD1. The CDR3 loop spans 14 amino acids. Germline V gene lookup returns CDR1 SGHTA and CDR2 FQGNSA. With 2 bases clipped from V and 0 bases from J, the junction kept 0 bases outside the gene matches. In nucleotides, the CDR3 is TGTGCCAGCAGCTTAACAGGGGGCTCCTACGAGCAGTACTTC. It encodes CASSLTGGSYEQYF. Supplemented by reference TRBV7-2 and TRBJ2-7, the full variable domain reads GAGVSQSPSNKVTEKGKDVELRCDPISGHTALYWYRQSLGQGLEFLIYFQGNSAPDKSGLPSDRFSAERTGGSVSTLTIQRTQQEDSAVYLCASSLTGGSYEQYFGPGTRLTVT.

The chain employs TRBV6-6 and TRBJ2-7, with TRBD2 as a possible D gene (7 bases). This CDR3 spans 15 amino acids. The germline CDR1 and CDR2 sequences are MNHNY and SVGAGI (reference sequence). Trimming took off 8 bases at V and 6 bases at J, with 23 bases between the two ends. Here the CDR3 reads CASAVPGGAQAEQYF. The CDR3 region has the DNA TGTGCCAGCGCCGTACCTGGGGGGGCTCAAGCCGAGCAGTACTTC.

CDR3 in amino acids: CAWAGRGYTF. The CDR3, as DNA: TGTGCCTGGGCGGGCCGTGGCTACACCTTC. The chain carries TRBV30 and TRBJ1-2, with unresolved D. The V end lost 5 bases, the J end lost 7 bases, and 8 bases lay between the germline ends. CDR1 and CDR2 (germline): GTSNPN, SVGIG (reference sequence). The CDR3 has 10 residues. The full variable domain, in which reference TRBV30 and TRBJ1-2 provide the parts outside the CDR3, is SQTIHQWPATLVQPVGSPLSLECTVEGTSNPNLYWYRQAAGRGLQLLFYSVGIGQISSEVPQNLSASRPQDRQFILSSKKLLLSDSGFYLCAWAGRGYTFGSGTRLTVV.

The chain is built from TRBV7-8 and TRBJ2-1; 13 bases line up with TRBD2. The CDR3 loop spans 18 amino acids. Looked up from germline, CDR1 is SGHVS and CDR2 is FQNEAQ. With V trimmed by 5 bases and J by 0 bases, 7 bases remained unmatched. The CDR3 is CASSVTSGRLGSYNEQFF. CDR3 nucleotides: TGTGCCAGCAGCGTGACTAGCGGGAGGTTGGGCTCCTACAATGAGCAGTTCTTC.

This clone has only one observation. The chain uses TRBV2 and TRBJ1-6; 9 bases match TRBD1. Germline V gives CDR1 SNHLY, CDR2 FYNNEI. Germline trimming cut 6 bases from V and 4 bases from J; bases unmatched to any gene: 4. This CDR3 is built from 15 residues. CDR3 sequence (DNA): TGTGCCAGCAGCCGCGGACAGGGGTATAATTCACCCCTCCACTTT. It encodes CASSRGQGYNSPLHF.

The V gene is TRBV10-1, the J gene TRBJ1-6, with TRBD1 as a possible D gene (5 bases). The CDR3 spans 14 residues. In germline, CDR1 is WNHNN, CDR2 SYGVQD (reference sequence). V was cut by 2 bases and J by 7 bases, with 9 bases left in between. The CDR3 sequence: CASSEVGGNSPLHF. CDR3 DNA: TGCGCCAGCAGTGAGGTTGGGGGGAATTCACCCCTCCACTTT.

The chain uses TRBV7-6 and TRBJ2-7, with D possibly TRBD1 on 6 matching bases. The CDR3 is made up of 16 amino acids. Germline CDR1 is SGHVS and CDR2 is FNYEAQ. V lost 3 bases and J lost 4, with 19 bases in between. The CDR3 is CASSLVHTGFWYEQYF. The CDR3 DNA is TGTGCCAGCAGCTTGGTACACACAGGGTTTTGGTACGAGCAGTACTTC.

The chain uses TRBV11-2 and TRBJ2-3; weak D call: TRBD1 (5 bases). Germline V gene sequence: CDR1 SGHAT, CDR2 FQNNGV. This CDR3 comprises 15 residues. V lost 3 bases, J lost 1 base, and 11 bases lay in between. The CDR3 loop reads CASSFDLGRTDTQYF. The CDR3 DNA is TGTGCCAGCAGCTTCGATTTGGGGCGCACAGATACGCAGTATTTT.

The chain recombines TRBV27 with TRBJ1-3; no definite D call. There are 16 residues in the CDR3. Trimming cost V 0 bases and J 0 bases, with 9 bases left between them. CDR1 is MNHEY and CDR2 is SMNVEV in the germline V gene (reference sequence). The CDR3 DNA reads TGTGCCAGCAGTTTATCAGGAGTCCTCTCTGGAAACACCATATATTTT. Amino acids: CASSLSGVLSGNTIYF.

The chain recombines TRBV11-2 with TRBJ2-7, with 10 bases that match TRBD2. CDR3 length: 16 amino acids. Germline CDR1 and CDR2: SGHAT and FQNNGV. V shed 2 bases, J shed 0 bases, and the junction held 4 bases outside the gene matches. CDR3 DNA: TGTGCCAGCAGCTTACCCATAGCGGGGGGCTCCTACGAGCAGTACTTC. Protein sequence: CASSLPIAGGSYEQYF.